This T cell receptor (beta chain) was sequenced during a study of blood T cell repertoires in COVID-19. V shed 4 bases and J 2 bases; nucleotides not matched to a gene: 4. CDR1 MGHDK and CDR2 SYGVNS come from the germline V gene. The CDR3 has 14 residues. In the authors' workflow: Scientists estimated how many nucleated cells there were by amplifying reference gene primers. The protocol was immunoSEQ multiplex PCR, while the TCRdb copy is restricted to in-frame clones and leaves out a portion. V, J and clone size reflect that table, while D and trimming were determined from the DNA. The data contain approximately 180,000 clones, more than 65% of them singletons.

Sequences were obtained from PBMCs or T cells enriched from blood (not recorded which). The sequence came from a man aged 50-60 years who had recovered from COVID-19. The chain is built from TRBV25-1 and TRBJ2-7, with TRBD1 matching over 8 bases. CDR3 region: CASSAGTGAYEQYF. The CDR3 DNA follows: TGTGCCAGCAGTGCCGGGACAGGCGCCTACGAGCAGTACTTC.